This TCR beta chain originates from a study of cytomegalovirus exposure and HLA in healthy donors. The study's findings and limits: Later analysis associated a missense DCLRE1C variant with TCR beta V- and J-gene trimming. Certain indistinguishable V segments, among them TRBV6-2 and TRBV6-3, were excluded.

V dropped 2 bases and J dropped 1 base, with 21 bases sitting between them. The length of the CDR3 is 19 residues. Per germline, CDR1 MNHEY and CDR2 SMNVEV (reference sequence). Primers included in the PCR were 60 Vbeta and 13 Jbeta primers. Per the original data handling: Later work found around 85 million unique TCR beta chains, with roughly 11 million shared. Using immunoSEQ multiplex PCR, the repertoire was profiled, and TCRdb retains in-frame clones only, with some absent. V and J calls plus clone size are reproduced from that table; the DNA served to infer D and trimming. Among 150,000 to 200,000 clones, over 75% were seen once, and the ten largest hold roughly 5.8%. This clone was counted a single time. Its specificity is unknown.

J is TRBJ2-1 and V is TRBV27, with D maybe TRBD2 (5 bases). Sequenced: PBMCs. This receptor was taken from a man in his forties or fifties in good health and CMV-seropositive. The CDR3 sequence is CASSLEPPGPAGSYNEQFF. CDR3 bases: TGTGCCAGCAGTTTAGAACCCCCGGGCCCGGCGGGTTCCTACAATGAGCAGTTCTTC.